Below are 19 T cell receptor beta chains sequenced from a single sample in a study of T cells after yellow fever vaccination. One entry per CDR3 protein, called by TCRdb with MiXCR from the 5' RACE reads. The sample shows about 260,000 distinct CDR3 sequences, approximately 3.5% of them seen only once. The sequenced sample was PBMCs, obtained 15 days after the yellow fever booster vaccination. The receptors originated from a man aged 18 to 35 who received the YFV17D yellow fever vaccine.

This clonotype has at least ten counts. This chain connects TRBV4-2 to TRBJ2-2; maybe TRBD2 (5 bases). Trimming took off 1 base at V and 4 bases at J, with 10 bases between the two ends. Germline-derived CDR1 and CDR2 are LGHNA and YNFKEQ. CDR3 length: 15 amino acids. The CDR3 DNA is TGTGCCAGCAGCCAAGGGGCTAGCCCCACCGGGGAGCTGTTTTTT. It yields the protein CASSQGASPTGELFF.

This clonotype has ten or more counts. CDR3 DNA: TGCGCCAGCAGCTTGGTACAGGGCACCGGGGAGCTGTTTTTT. This translates into CASSLVQGTGELFF. The chain links TRBV5-1 to TRBJ2-2; the D gene is possibly TRBD1 (6 bases). Looked up from germline, CDR1 is SGHRS and CDR2 is YFSETQ. V was cut by 0 bases and J by 4 bases, with 7 bases left in between. The CDR3 totals 14 residues.

This chain uses TRBV5-4 with TRBJ1-1; TRBD1 might be the D (6 bases). Looked up from germline, CDR1 is SGHNT and CDR2 is YYREEE (reference sequence). This CDR3 contains 16 residues. The V gene lost 0 bases and the J gene lost 6 bases, with 18 bases spanning the gap. The CDR3 region is CASSLVRGQAQAEAFF. CDR3 in DNA: TGTGCCAGCAGCTTGGTCCGGGGGCAGGCTCAGGCTGAAGCTTTCTTT.

The sample holds many counts of this clonotype. The DNA for the CDR3 is TGCGCCAGCAGCCGTAGAAGGGATTCGAACACTGAAGCTTTCTTT. Amino acids: CASSRRRDSNTEAFF. The rearrangement uses TRBV4-1 and TRBJ1-1, with D unresolved. With 4 bases removed from V and 1 base from J, the gap between germline ends came to 13 bases. This CDR3 is 15 amino acids long. The germline gives CDR1 MGHRA, CDR2 YSYEKL.

This clonotype was counted at least ten times. The genes are TRBV28 and TRBJ1-4; D uncertain. Germline assignment: CDR1 MDHEN and CDR2 SYDVKM. V lost 6 bases, J lost 7 bases, and 15 bases lay in between. This CDR3 region has 14 residues. The CDR3 sequence is CASSIGREGEKLFF. As DNA, the CDR3 is TGTGCCAGCAGCATTGGGAGGGAGGGTGAAAAACTGTTTTTT.

This clonotype has at least ten counts. The gene calls are TRBV5-1 and TRBJ1-1, with D maybe TRBD1 (6 bases). The CDR3 contains 15 residues. Deletions cut 0 bases from V and 2 bases from J, with 11 bases between. The germline gives CDR1 SGHRS, CDR2 YFSETQ. The CDR3 nucleotides read TGCGCCAGCAGCTTGGTGGGCAGGGGAAACACTGAAGCTTTCTTT. Amino acids: CASSLVGRGNTEAFF.

This clonotype appeared many times. The rearrangement uses TRBV4-2 and TRBJ2-2; 9 bases are a match to TRBD1. V trimming: 0 bases; J trimming: 5 bases; junction bases outside the gene matches: 4. The CDR3 has 16 residues. In germline, CDR1 is LGHNA, CDR2 YNFKEQ. CDR3 coding DNA: TGTGCCAGCAGCCAAGATCCCGGGACAGGGACCGGGGAGCTGTTTTTT. Protein: CASSQDPGTGTGELFF.

This clonotype occurred many times. The chain carries TRBV12-3 or TRBV12-4 and TRBJ1-6; D remains unclear. The CDR3 totals 12 residues. The V and J ends lost 6 bases and 10 bases respectively, with 10 bases between them. CDR3 region: CASSPPGSPLHF. The CDR3 DNA is TGTGCCAGCAGCCCCCCGGGCTCACCCCTCCACTTT.

The table lists this clonotype with many counts. The V call is TRBV7-2, the J call TRBJ1-1, with 10 bases fitting TRBD1. CDR3 length: 15 residues. CDR1 and CDR2 from the germline V gene are SGHTA and FQGNSA. V trimming: 5 bases; J trimming: 4 bases; junction bases outside the gene matches: 7. The CDR3 sequence: CASSPRTGGFTEAFF. The CDR3 bases are TGTGCCAGCAGCCCCCGGACAGGGGGTTTCACTGAAGCTTTCTTT. Full variable domain (missing parts from reference TRBV7-2 and TRBJ1-1): GAGVSQSPSNKVTEKGKDVELRCDPISGHTALYWYRQSLGQGLEFLIYFQGNSAPDKSGLPSDRFSAERTGGSVSTLTIQRTQQEDSAVYLCASSPRTGGFTEAFFGQGTRLTVV.

This clonotype occurred many times. The CDR3 DNA follows: TGCAGTGCTAGAGATATAGCTAGCGGGGATGCAGATACGCAGTATTTT. Amino acid sequence: CSARDIASGDADTQYF. V and J are TRBV20-1 and TRBJ2-3; the match to TRBD2 covers 9 bases. The CDR3 totals 16 residues. Unmatched junction bases numbered 8, after V lost 0 bases and J lost 4 bases. Germline CDR1 is DFQATT and CDR2 is SNEGSKA (reference sequence).

This clonotype has ten or more counts. The chain joins TRBV3-1 to TRBJ2-5, with D maybe TRBD1 (6 bases). V shed 4 bases and J shed 1 base, with 13 bases lying between them. CDR3 length: 15 residues. Per the germline V gene, CDR1 is LGHDT and CDR2 is YNNKEL (reference sequence). CDR3 in amino acids: CASSRRDRTQETQYF. CDR3 sequence (DNA): TGTGCCAGCAGCCGACGCGACAGGACCCAAGAGACCCAGTACTTC.

This clonotype was counted at least ten times. V gene TRBV5-1 combines with J gene TRBJ1-4; D ambiguous. The germline CDR1 and CDR2 sequences are SGHRS and YFSETQ. The CDR3 consists of 13 residues. Trimming stripped 4 bases from V and 4 bases from J, with 8 bases between. CDR3: CASSTRVNEKLFF. In DNA, the CDR3 is TGCGCCAGCAGCACCCGGGTTAATGAAAAACTGTTTTTT.

There are many counts of this clonotype. The rearrangement links TRBV5-1 to TRBJ1-1; the match to TRBD1 covers 9 bases. V shed 4 bases and J 7 bases; nucleotides not matched to a gene: 11. The CDR3 consists of 15 residues. Germline V gene data show CDR1 as SGHRS and CDR2 as YFSETQ. The chain's CDR3 is CASSDLYRGPIEAFF. The CDR3, as DNA: TGCGCCAGCAGCGACCTATACAGGGGGCCTATTGAAGCTTTCTTT.

This clonotype has a count of ten or more. The gene calls are TRBV6-2 or TRBV6-3 and TRBJ2-7; D gene unclear. The germline V gene encodes CDR1 MNHEY and CDR2 SVGEGT. The ends were cut back, 5 bases at V and 3 bases at J, with 5 bases in the middle. There are 11 residues in the CDR3. CDR3 sequence (DNA): TGTGCCAGCAGTGATCGCTACGAGCAGTACTTC. Protein sequence: CASSDRYEQYF.

This clonotype was found many times. This chain joins TRBV4-2 and TRBJ2-5; D gene unclear. From germline, CDR1 is LGHNA and CDR2 YNFKEQ. The CDR3 has 13 amino acids. Trimming took 0 bases from V and 5 from J, leaving 7 bases between them. Here the CDR3 DNA reads TGTGCCAGCAGCCAAGATAGAATCGAGACCCAGTACTTC. Amino acids: CASSQDRIETQYF.

This clonotype was counted at least ten times. The chain recombines TRBV12-5 with TRBJ2-5; no reliable D call. The CDR3 loop spans 14 amino acids. Trimming shortened V by 1 base and J by 7 bases, and 13 bases separated the two germline ends. From germline, CDR1 is LGHNT and CDR2 FRNRAP. CDR3 protein: CASGLAPNVGTQYF. DNA of the CDR3: TGTGCTAGTGGTTTGGCCCCAAACGTAGGGACCCAGTACTTC.

This clonotype was seen ten or more times. This chain uses TRBV5-1 with TRBJ1-1; a possible D gene is TRBD1 (6 bases). Germline loops: CDR1 SGHRS, CDR2 YFSETQ. Deletions cut 4 bases from V and 5 bases from J, with 21 bases between. The CDR3 totals 16 residues. CDR3 DNA: TGCGCCAGCAGCCTGCGCCAGGGACAACCAGGAACTGAAGCTTTCTTT. Its translation is CASSLRQGQPGTEAFF.

This clonotype has a count of ten or more. CDR3 residues: CSAVFRDSGNIQYF. The CDR3 DNA follows: TGCAGTGCTGTTTTCCGAGACAGCGGGAACATTCAGTACTTC. The V gene is TRBV20-1, the J gene TRBJ2-4, with D possibly matching TRBD2 (6 bases). Trimming cost V 5 bases and J 7 bases, with 18 bases left between them. The length of the CDR3 is 14 residues. Germline V lookup: CDR1 DFQATT, CDR2 SNEGSKA (reference sequence).

This clonotype occurred many times. This chain uses TRBV20-1 with TRBJ1-2; D uncertain. This CDR3 has 15 amino acids. V was pared by 2 bases and J by 0 bases, with 13 bases between. CDR1 and CDR2 from the germline V gene are DFQATT and SNEGSKA (reference sequence). The CDR3 loop reads CSARLLGGANYGYTF. For the CDR3, the DNA is TGCAGTGCTAGATTACTTGGCGGAGCTAACTATGGCTACACCTTC.